The 25 T cell receptor beta chains below were found in one sample sequenced in a study of cytomegalovirus exposure and HLA in healthy donors. The PCR employed 60 Vbeta primers together with 13 Jbeta primers. Profiling relied on immunoSEQ multiplex PCR, and the TCRdb table lists in-frame clones only, not all of them. The sample carries 100,000 to 150,000 clones, around four fifths recorded once. Sequencing was performed on PBMCs. These receptors all stem from a woman aged 40 to 50 in good health and CMV-seropositive.

This chain links TRBV5-1 with TRBJ2-7, with a weak D call TRBD1 (5 bases). Germline V lookup: CDR1 SGHRS, CDR2 YFSETQ. The CDR3 runs to 14 residues. Trimming took off 0 bases at V and 6 bases at J, with 13 bases between the two ends. The CDR3: CASSLAGSLPEQYF. The CDR3 region has the DNA TGCGCCAGCAGCTTGGCAGGGTCCCTGCCCGAGCAGTACTTC.

This chain links TRBV18 with TRBJ1-1; 7 positions match TRBD1. CDR3 length: 15 residues. CDR1 is KGHSH, CDR2 LQKENI, per germline. V shed 5 bases and J 5 bases; nucleotides not matched to a gene: 11. The DNA of the CDR3 is TGTGCCAGCTCAATTACAGGGGCCGCTGAAACTGAAGCTTTCTTT. Translated: CASSITGAAETEAFF.

This chain connects TRBV14 to TRBJ2-3, with 11 nucleotides matching TRBD2. The germline gives CDR1 SGHDN, CDR2 FVKESK. This CDR3 region has 17 residues. V was clipped by 1 base and J by 1 base; unmatched bases: 4. The CDR3 nucleotides read TGTGCCAGCAGCCAAGGAAGACTAGCGGGACGCACAGATACGCAGTATTTT. It yields the protein CASSQGRLAGRTDTQYF.

The rearrangement joins TRBV28 to TRBJ2-7, with TRBD2 matching 8 bases. V lost 2 bases to trimming and J lost 7 bases; unmatched junction nucleotides: 7. Germline V CDR1 and CDR2: MDHEN, SYDVKM. CDR3 length: 14 residues. The CDR3 loop reads CASSLAGGSREQYF. The DNA for the CDR3 is TGTGCCAGCAGTTTAGCGGGAGGATCGAGGGAGCAGTACTTC.

This clone was picked up one time. V and J are TRBV7-8 and TRBJ2-5; 9 bases align to TRBD1. The J call may be wrong; the DNA end is better matched by TRBJ2-7. The CDR3 covers 16 residues. Per the germline V gene, CDR1 is SGHVS and CDR2 is FQNEAQ. For the CDR3, the DNA is TGTGCCAGCAGCCGGCGGACAGGGGCTAGTGTTGGCGAGCAGTACTTC. Its translation is CASSRRTGASVGEQYF.

The chain carries TRBV7-9 and TRBJ2-5; 10 bases align to TRBD2. This CDR3 is 18 amino acids long. Germline values: CDR1 SEHNR, CDR2 FQNEAQ (reference sequence). J lost 0 bases, V lost 3 bases, and 10 bases had no gene match. CDR3 residues: CASSFKPLAGDHQETQYF. CDR3 DNA: TGTGCCAGCAGCTTTAAACCTCTAGCGGGGGACCACCAAGAGACCCAGTACTTC.

This chain links TRBV18 with TRBJ2-6, with 7 bases lining up with TRBD2. CDR1 and CDR2 (germline): KGHSH, LQKENI. The CDR3 runs 16 residues. Germline trimming cut 0 bases from V and 1 base from J; bases unmatched to any gene: 0. The CDR3 DNA reads TGTGCCAGCTCACCACCAGCGGGGTCTGGGGCCAACGTCCTGACTTTC. Its protein product is CASSPPAGSGANVLTF. Variable domain in full (rest from reference TRBV18 and TRBJ2-6): NAGVMQNPRHLVRRRGQEARLRCSPMKGHSHVYWYRQLPEEGLKFMVYLQKENIIDESGMPKERFSAEFPKEGPSILRIQQVVRGDSAAYFCASSPPAGSGANVLTFGAGSRLTVL.

The chain is built from TRBV5-4 and TRBJ2-2; perhaps TRBD1 as D (5 bases). Trimming stripped 4 bases from V and 1 base from J, with 11 bases between. The CDR3 has 15 residues. CDR1 and CDR2 (germline): SGHNT, YYREEE (reference sequence). The CDR3 DNA sequence: TGTGCCAGCAGCCGCAGACAGCAGAACACCGGGGAGCTGTTTTTT. It yields the protein CASSRRQQNTGELFF.

The rearrangement joins TRBV6-6 to TRBJ1-4, with D maybe TRBD1 (5 bases). The CDR3 length is 14 residues. The germline V and J ends were trimmed by 5 bases and 4 bases, with 11 bases remaining between them. Germline loops: CDR1 MNHNY, CDR2 SVGAGI (reference sequence). CDR3 loop: CASSRGVYNEKLFF. The CDR3 DNA reads as TGTGCCAGCAGTAGGGGTGTGTATAATGAAAAACTGTTTTTT.

In this sample, this clone turned up once. The chain combines TRBV2 with TRBJ2-5; TRBD2 matches 15 bases. Germline V CDR1 and CDR2: SNHLY, FYNNEI. The trim removed 3 bases at V and 1 base at J, leaving 12 bases unmatched. The CDR3 runs to 20 residues. In DNA form, the CDR3 reads TGTGCCAGCAGTGAGGGGGAGGGACTAGCGGGGGGCGCCCCCCAAGAGACCCAGTACTTC. Translating it yields CASSEGEGLAGGAPQETQYF.

The chain employs TRBV29-1 and TRBJ1-1, with 9 bases that match TRBD1. The CDR3 consists of 13 residues. The V segment lost 5 bases and the J segment 6 bases; nucleotides outside the gene matches: 7. CDR1 is SQVTM, CDR2 ANQGSEA, per germline. CDR3 protein: CSVRTGVSAEAFF. The CDR3 DNA reads TGCAGCGTTAGGACAGGGGTTTCTGCTGAAGCTTTCTTT.

The chain joins TRBV19 to TRBJ2-7; D is perhaps TRBD2 (6 bases). Germline lookup yields CDR1 LNHDA and CDR2 SQIVND (reference sequence). CDR3 length: 14 amino acids. V was clipped by 3 bases and J by 0 bases, with 9 bases between them. CDR3 DNA: TGTGCCAGTAGTATCGTCGGGAGCTCCTACGAGCAGTACTTC. The encoded protein is CASSIVGSSYEQYF.

This chain's CDR3 is CASSDPGQLNTEAFF. As DNA, the CDR3 is TGTGCCAGCAGTGACCCGGGACAGTTGAACACTGAAGCTTTCTTT. V is TRBV6-6 and J is TRBJ1-1; 7 bases match TRBD1. The trim removed 5 bases at V and 0 bases at J, leaving 6 bases unmatched. CDR1 and CDR2 from the germline V gene are MNHNY and SVGAGI (reference sequence). There are 15 residues in the CDR3.

The CDR3 reads CASVDFRDRGRLTEAFF. DNA for the CDR3: TGTGCCAGCGTAGACTTCCGGGACAGGGGGCGATTGACTGAAGCTTTCTTT. V usage is TRBV2 and J usage is TRBJ1-1; 12 bases match TRBD1. The CDR3 has 17 residues. V shed 8 bases and J 5 bases; nucleotides not matched to a gene: 15. Germline V gene data show CDR1 as SNHLY and CDR2 as FYNNEI.

The chain links TRBV5-1 to TRBJ2-7; TRBD1 agrees at 9 bases. Trimming took 4 bases from V and 6 from J; bases not matched to a gene: 11. The CDR3 loop spans 15 amino acids. Germline V gene data show CDR1 as SGHRS and CDR2 as YFSETQ. CDR3: CASSPKGQGKAEQYF. The DNA for the CDR3 is TGCGCCAGCAGCCCGAAGGGACAGGGAAAGGCCGAGCAGTACTTC. The whole variable domain, filled in from reference TRBV5-1 and TRBJ2-7, reads KAGVTQTPRYLIKTRGQQVTLSCSPISGHRSVSWYQQTPGQGLQFLFEYFSETQRNKGNFPGRFSGRQFSNSRSEMNVSTLELGDSALYLCASSPKGQGKAEQYFGPGTRLTVT.

This rearrangement joins TRBV11-1 to TRBJ2-7, with 11 bases aligning to TRBD2. Germline lookup yields CDR1 SGHAT and CDR2 FQDESV (reference sequence). The CDR3 spans 16 residues. V trimming: 5 bases; J trimming: 1 base; junction bases outside the gene matches: 7. CDR3 nucleotides: TGTGCCAGCAGCCGCGGACTAGCGGGTCTATCCTACGAGCAGTACTTC. Protein sequence: CASSRGLAGLSYEQYF.

This clone came up once. The chain couples TRBV7-9 to TRBJ2-1; TRBD2 agrees at 12 bases. Germline-derived CDR1 and CDR2 are SEHNR and FQNEAQ (reference sequence). V trimming: 2 bases; J trimming: 3 bases; junction bases outside the gene matches: 8. The CDR3 covers 18 residues. CDR3 region: CASSLPVRLAGVYNEQFF. As DNA, the CDR3 is TGTGCCAGCAGCTTACCGGTGCGACTAGCGGGAGTCTACAATGAGCAGTTCTTC.

This clone was recorded once. Here the CDR3 DNA reads TGTGCCAGTAGTGCCCGAGGGACAGCAACTAATGAAAAACTGTTTTTT. Translation: CASSARGTATNEKLFF. V is TRBV19 and J is TRBJ1-4; the match to TRBD1 covers 7 bases. Per germline, CDR1 LNHDA and CDR2 SQIVND (reference sequence). CDR3 size: 16 residues. After removal of 5 bases from V and 0 bases from J, the junction contained 6 bases not matched to a gene.

The rearrangement links TRBV27 to TRBJ2-2; 8 bases line up with TRBD2. Trimming at V came to 5 bases and at J to 0 bases, leaving 14 bases not matched to a gene. Germline loops: CDR1 MNHEY, CDR2 SMNVEV (reference sequence). The CDR3 length is 19 residues. The CDR3 protein is CASSGGILAGTANTGELFF. The DNA of the CDR3 is TGTGCCAGCAGTGGGGGGATTTTAGCGGGAACCGCGAACACCGGGGAGCTGTTTTTT.

The chain couples TRBV28 to TRBJ1-2; a possible D gene is TRBD1 (5 bases). The V and J ends lost 6 bases and 1 base respectively, with 9 bases between them. The CDR3 loop spans 13 amino acids. Per germline, CDR1 MDHEN and CDR2 SYDVKM. The CDR3 sequence: CASSQGHNYGYTF. CDR3 nucleotide sequence: TGTGCCAGCAGCCAGGGCCATAACTATGGCTACACCTTC.

This clone was picked up a small number of times. The V gene is TRBV7-9, the J gene TRBJ1-4, with D possibly matching TRBD1 (6 bases). The V end was cut by 4 bases, the J end by 8 bases, with 14 bases between. Germline CDR1 is SEHNR and CDR2 is FQNEAQ (reference sequence). This CDR3 region has 14 residues. CDR3 nucleotide sequence: TGTGCCAGCAGCTGGAGGACAGAGGGCGAAAAACTGTTTTTT. Residues: CASSWRTEGEKLFF.

The chain uses TRBV28 and TRBJ1-1; D is undetermined. There are 15 residues in the CDR3. The V end was cut by 3 bases, the J end by 5 bases, with 16 bases between. Germline CDR1 is MDHEN and CDR2 is SYDVKM. The CDR3 coding sequence is TGTGCCAGCAGTTTCCCCGCAGGAAAGAAGACTGAAGCTTTCTTT. This translates into CASSFPAGKKTEAFF.

This clone was observed once. The chain is built from TRBV19 and TRBJ1-3; possibly TRBD1 for D (6 bases). Trimming stripped 7 bases from V and 0 bases from J, with 16 bases between. CDR3 length equals 16 residues. Germline V gives CDR1 LNHDA, CDR2 SQIVND (reference sequence). This chain's CDR3 is CASTPMTGSSGNTIYF. CDR3 coding DNA: TGTGCCAGTACCCCGATGACAGGAAGCTCTGGAAACACCATATATTTT.

This sequence joins TRBV27 and TRBJ2-7, with a tentative D call TRBD2 (5 bases). The CDR3 is 16 amino acids. With 6 bases removed from V and 0 bases from J, the gap between germline ends came to 18 bases. CDR1 is MNHEY, CDR2 SMNVEV, per germline (reference sequence). Here the CDR3 DNA reads TGTGCCAGCAGGGGTAGGTGGCACCGGGACTCCTACGAGCAGTACTTC. As protein: CASRGRWHRDSYEQYF.

This chain links TRBV30 with TRBJ1-1; no firm D call. Trimming shortened V by 3 bases and J by 0 bases, and 14 bases separated the two germline ends. This CDR3 spans 15 amino acids. CDR1 and CDR2 from the germline V gene are GTSNPN and SVGIG (reference sequence). CDR3 region: CAWRNVGLMNTEAFF. The DNA of the CDR3 is TGTGCCTGGAGGAACGTGGGCCTCATGAACACTGAAGCTTTCTTT.